These 11 T cell receptor beta chains share one sample of origin, sequenced in a study of T cells in Graves' hyperthyroidism and ophthalmopathy. Researchers amplified the TCR beta CDR3 regions from RNA transcripts. The HTBI primer set was used in a first-round RT-PCR of the TCR CDR3. TCRdb passed the multiplex PCR reads through MiXCR, listing each CDR3 protein once. Altogether hundreds of thousands of distinct CDR3 sequences are present, about two fifths being singletons, with the ten largest covering roughly 8.3%. Sequencing was carried out using blood. These receptors were obtained from a man aged 18 to 29 with Graves' hyperthyroidism.

This clonotype was counted many times. The chain links TRBV2 to TRBJ1-5; D possibly corresponds to TRBD1 (5 bases). V shed 8 bases and J shed 1 base, with 9 bases lying between them. This CDR3 contains 13 residues. Looked up from germline, CDR1 is SNHLY and CDR2 is FYNNEI. CDR3 in amino acids: CASGRDSNQPQHF. CDR3 sequence (DNA): TGTGCCAGCGGCCGGGACAGCAATCAGCCCCAGCATTTT.

The chain recombines TRBV7-9 with TRBJ2-5; 7 nucleotides match TRBD1. The length of the CDR3 is 15 residues. Germline CDR1 reads SEHNR; CDR2 reads FQNEAQ (reference sequence). V gave up 5 bases and J gave up 4 bases; unmatched junction bases: 10. Here the CDR3 DNA reads TGTGCCAGCAGCGTTGGACAGGATGTGGGAGAGACCCAGTACTTC. Amino acids: CASSVGQDVGETQYF. The whole variable domain, filled in from reference TRBV7-9 and TRBJ2-5, reads DTGVSQNPRHKITKRGQNVTFRCDPISEHNRLYWYRQTLGQGPEFLTYFQNEAQLEKSRLLSDRFSAERPKGSFSTLEIQRTEQGDSAMYLCASSVGQDVGETQYFGPGTRLLVL.

This clonotype was counted at least ten times. V and J are TRBV7-9 and TRBJ1-5; D is unclear. The CDR3 is made up of 13 amino acids. The V gene lost 5 bases and the J gene lost 7 bases, with 12 bases spanning the gap. CDR1 and CDR2 (germline): SEHNR, FQNEAQ (reference sequence). Written as DNA, the CDR3 is TGTGCCAGCAGCGGAAGTTCCGACCAGCCCCAGCATTTT. It codes for CASSGSSDQPQHF.

V is TRBV7-9 and J is TRBJ2-7, with D perhaps being TRBD1 or TRBD2 (5 bases each). The CDR3 is 14 amino acids. Germline V CDR1 and CDR2: SEHNR, FQNEAQ (reference sequence). Trimming removed 5 bases from V and 3 bases from J, with 14 bases in between. Here the CDR3 DNA reads TGTGCCAGCAGCCAAGCCGTGGGGGTCTACGAGCAGTACTTC. Residues: CASSQAVGVYEQYF.

The chain carries TRBV6-5 and TRBJ2-5, with D perhaps matching TRBD1 (5 bases). The DNA end favors TRBJ2-7, so the J call may be wrong. This CDR3 is 14 amino acids long. Germline V gene sequence: CDR1 MNHEY, CDR2 SVGAGI. The CDR3 sequence is CASRSGHFVYEQYF. CDR3 coding DNA: TGTGCCAGCCGGTCAGGACACTTCGTCTACGAGCAGTACTTC.

This clonotype has a handful of counts. The CDR3 DNA sequence: TGCGCCAGCAAGGTCCGGGAGCTGGGCTACGAGCAGTACTTC. Protein sequence: CASKVRELGYEQYF. The chain links TRBV5-1 to TRBJ2-7; weak D call: TRBD2 (6 bases). The CDR3 covers 14 residues. Germline lookup yields CDR1 SGHRS and CDR2 YFSETQ. The V end lost 6 bases, the J end lost 3 bases, and 16 bases lay between the germline ends.

This clonotype showed up just a few times. The rearrangement uses TRBV6-5 and TRBJ1-1; unclear D gene. Germline CDR1 and CDR2: MNHEY and SVGAGI. There are 15 residues in the CDR3. V was pared by 5 bases and J by 0 bases, with 13 bases between. The CDR3 loop reads CASSPSILMNTEAFF. CDR3 bases: TGTGCCAGCAGTCCGTCGATCCTTATGAACACTGAAGCTTTCTTT.

The V gene is TRBV25-1, the J gene TRBJ1-2; TRBD1 matches at 8 bases. CDR1 is MGHDK, CDR2 SYGVNS, per germline. V lost 6 bases, J lost 0 bases, and 6 bases stayed unmatched. This CDR3 has 15 amino acids. The CDR3 sequence: CASSPYRGANYGYTF. The CDR3, as DNA: TGTGCCAGCAGCCCTTACAGGGGGGCTAACTATGGCTACACCTTC.

This clonotype was picked up one time. The chain has TRBV25-1 and TRBJ1-6; D remains unclear. The CDR3 contains 13 residues. With 8 bases removed from V and 9 bases from J, the gap between germline ends came to 14 bases. The V gene's germline CDR1 is MGHDK and CDR2 SYGVNS. The CDR3 DNA sequence: TGTGCCAGCGTTGAGGCAGAAGGTTCACCCCTCCACTTT. Encoded protein: CASVEAEGSPLHF.

This clonotype was counted a few times. The chain links TRBV5-1 to TRBJ2-2, with D possibly being TRBD2 (6 bases). The V end was cut by 5 bases, the J end by 7 bases, with 15 bases between. CDR1 is SGHRS, CDR2 YFSETQ, per germline. The CDR3 has 14 amino acids. CDR3 in DNA: TGCGCCAGCAGGGGACTGGCTTCAGACGGGGAGCTGTTTTTT. Residues: CASRGLASDGELFF.

On this clonotype: The junction does not match germline at one end; this may be a read error. The V and J genes are TRBV7-6 and TRBJ2-7, with 14 bases lining up with TRBD2. CDR1 and CDR2 (germline): SGHVS, FNYEAQ. This CDR3 spans 15 amino acids. The CDR3 bases are TGTGCCAGCAGCCCGGGGACTAGCGGGAGTTACGGGCAGTACTTC. This codes for CASSPGTSGSYGQYF.